Below, 30 T cell receptor beta chains from the same sample are listed, as sequenced in a study of T-cell memory formation after mild COVID-19. TCRdb processed the 5' RACE reads anew with MiXCR; each CDR3 protein has one entry. The table includes 270,000 or so distinct CDR3 sequences, about a sixth detected once. The sample taken for sequencing was PBMCs or a T cell subset sorted from them (not recorded which). These receptors were collected from a man younger than 35 who had mild COVID-19 (a few samples of this study predate the infection). Cell type and time point are not known.

The chain links TRBV19 to TRBJ2-5; D possibly uses TRBD1 or TRBD2 (5 bases each). Germline loops: CDR1 LNHDA, CDR2 SQIVND (reference sequence). Trimming took off 3 bases at V and 5 bases at J, with 10 bases between the two ends. The CDR3 has 13 residues. The CDR3 loop reads CASSIGGGETQYF. CDR3 nucleotide sequence: TGTGCCAGTAGTATTGGTGGGGGTGAGACCCAGTACTTC.

The V call is TRBV6-2 or TRBV6-3, the J call TRBJ2-7; 9 bases are a match to TRBD1. The CDR3 extends over 15 amino acids. The germline V gene encodes CDR1 MNHEY and CDR2 SVGEGT. V lost 6 bases and J lost 7; bases outside the gene matches: 13. CDR3 nucleotide sequence: TGTGCCAGCAGGACATCCGGGACAGGGCTCGGAGAGCAGTACTTC. Protein sequence: CASRTSGTGLGEQYF.

The table lists this clonotype with many counts. This chain connects TRBV29-1 to TRBJ1-5; D perhaps matches TRBD1 (5 bases). This CDR3 comprises 13 residues. CDR1 SQVTM and CDR2 ANQGSEA come from the germline V gene. V was trimmed by 7 bases and J by 5 bases, leaving 15 bases between them. DNA of the CDR3: TGCAGCGCTACCCTCGGGGGAGATCAGCCCCAGCATTTT. It is translated as CSATLGGDQPQHF.

A few counts support this clonotype. This rearrangement joins TRBV11-2 to TRBJ2-3, with 7 nucleotides matching TRBD2. CDR1 is SGHAT, CDR2 FQNNGV, per germline. V shed 4 bases and J 1 base; nucleotides not matched to a gene: 11. The CDR3 length is 17 residues. This CDR3 reads CASSSDISAGGTDTQYF. The CDR3 DNA reads as TGTGCCAGCAGCTCGGATATTAGCGCGGGAGGCACAGATACGCAGTATTTT.

This clonotype was counted only a few times. The rearrangement links TRBV7-2 to TRBJ1-1; D gene uncertain. The germline gives CDR1 SGHTA, CDR2 FQGNSA. Trimming stripped 7 bases from V and 3 bases from J, with 15 bases between. The CDR3 has 14 residues. This CDR3 is CASNARAGYTEAFF. CDR3 sequence (DNA): TGTGCCAGCAACGCCCGAGCGGGGTACACTGAAGCTTTCTTT.

This chain uses TRBV20-1 with TRBJ2-5; 8 positions agree with TRBD2. V lost 3 bases and J lost 5; bases outside the gene matches: 8. The CDR3 loop spans 14 amino acids. The V gene's germline CDR1 is DFQATT and CDR2 SNEGSKA (reference sequence). The CDR3 reads CSARSAGGAETQYF. The CDR3 DNA is TGCAGTGCTAGGTCGGCGGGGGGCGCGGAGACCCAGTACTTC.

This clonotype has a handful of counts. J is TRBJ2-5 and V is TRBV15; D possibly corresponds to TRBD1 (5 bases). CDR1 and CDR2 from the germline V gene are LNHNV and YYDKDF (reference sequence). This CDR3 spans 18 amino acids. V was shortened by 0 bases and J by 4 bases, with 21 bases between the two germline ends. Here the CDR3 DNA reads TGTGCCACCAGCAGAGATCCCTCCTTCACAGGATCGGCAGAGACCCAGTACTTC. Protein: CATSRDPSFTGSAETQYF. Using reference TRBV15 and TRBJ2-5 for the parts outside the CDR3, the full variable domain is DAMVIQNPRYQVTQFGKPVTLSCSQTLNHNVMYWYQQKSSQAPKLLFHYYDKDFNNEADTPDNFQSRRPNTSFCFLDIRSPGLGDTAMYLCATSRDPSFTGSAETQYFGPGTRLLVL.

The CDR3: CASSSRIIRTGEGTDTQYF. DNA for the CDR3: TGTGCCAGCAGCTCCCGTATAATTAGGACAGGGGAGGGTACAGATACGCAGTATTTT. The genes are TRBV7-9 and TRBJ2-3, with 9 nucleotides matching TRBD1. The V segment lost 4 bases and the J segment 3 bases; nucleotides outside the gene matches: 17. Germline assignment: CDR1 SEHNR and CDR2 FQNEAQ (reference sequence). CDR3 length: 19 residues. Combining the CDR3 with reference TRBV7-9 and TRBJ2-3 gives the whole variable domain DTGVSQNPRHKITKRGQNVTFRCDPISEHNRLYWYRQTLGQGPEFLTYFQNEAQLEKSRLLSDRFSAERPKGSFSTLEIQRTEQGDSAMYLCASSSRIIRTGEGTDTQYFGPGTRLTVL.

The J gene is TRBJ2-1, the V gene TRBV9; tentative D call: TRBD2 (6 bases). Trimming took off 1 base at V and 3 bases at J, with 14 bases between the two ends. Per the germline V gene, CDR1 is SGDLS and CDR2 is YYNGEE. The CDR3 covers 16 residues. In DNA, the CDR3 is TGTGCCAGCAGCGTATCAGGTGGGCGGGACTACAATGAGCAGTTCTTC. It translates to CASSVSGGRDYNEQFF.

This clonotype was seen a handful of times. The chain combines TRBV9 with TRBJ2-2; 9 bases agree with TRBD2. Germline loops: CDR1 SGDLS, CDR2 YYNGEE. Trimming cost V 4 bases and J 4 bases; bases outside gene matches: 8. This CDR3 comprises 16 residues. CDR3 protein: CASSFRGGAGTGELFF. The CDR3 DNA reads as TGTGCCAGCAGCTTCCGCGGGGGGGCGGGCACCGGGGAGCTGTTTTTT.

This clonotype has more than one count but fewer than ten. This chain uses TRBV6-5 with TRBJ1-1; 7 bases are shared with TRBD1. The CDR3 is 17 amino acids. With V trimmed by 6 bases and J by 6 bases, 19 bases remained unmatched. Germline values: CDR1 MNHEY, CDR2 SVGAGI. In DNA form, the CDR3 reads TGTGCCAGCAGGCCAGGGACAGTCGTACCCCGAGGGGCTGAAGCTTTCTTT. Its protein is CASRPGTVVPRGAEAFF.

In this sample, this clonotype turned up a few times. The J gene is TRBJ1-2, the V gene TRBV7-9; 8 bases are shared with TRBD1. Germline CDR1 and CDR2: SEHNR and FQNEAQ (reference sequence). V lost 5 bases to trimming and J lost 0 bases; unmatched junction nucleotides: 8. The CDR3 runs to 16 residues. The CDR3 sequence is CASSAGGTGANYGYTF. CDR3 nucleotide sequence: TGTGCCAGCAGCGCAGGGGGGACAGGAGCTAACTATGGCTACACCTTC.

This clonotype was found a few times. The chain uses TRBV19 and TRBJ2-1; D could derive from TRBD1 or TRBD2 (6 bases each). Looked up from germline, CDR1 is LNHDA and CDR2 is SQIVND (reference sequence). The germline V and J ends were trimmed by 3 bases and 8 bases, with 17 bases remaining between them. The CDR3 has 15 residues. CDR3 in DNA: TGTGCCAGTAGTATTTCGGGGGCTCCTTGGGATGAGCAGTTCTTC. Amino acid sequence: CASSISGAPWDEQFF.

This chain uses TRBV20-1 with TRBJ1-2; no clear D gene. The CDR3 contains 11 residues. Trimming removed 3 bases from V and 8 bases from J, with 10 bases in between. Germline lookup yields CDR1 DFQATT and CDR2 SNEGSKA (reference sequence). This CDR3 is CSASRARGYTF. CDR3 DNA: TGCAGTGCTAGTCGAGCGAGGGGCTACACCTTC.

This clonotype was found a few times. V and J are TRBV7-9 and TRBJ2-1; 10 bases match TRBD2. CDR3 size: 15 residues. Germline loops: CDR1 SEHNR, CDR2 FQNEAQ (reference sequence). The V and J ends lost 5 bases and 5 bases, in that order; junction bases with no gene match: 6. The CDR3 spells CASSSLAGVHNEQFF. DNA of the CDR3: TGTGCCAGCAGCAGTCTAGCGGGGGTGCACAATGAGCAGTTCTTC. The full variable domain, its missing parts supplied by reference TRBV7-9 and TRBJ2-1, is DTGVSQNPRHKITKRGQNVTFRCDPISEHNRLYWYRQTLGQGPEFLTYFQNEAQLEKSRLLSDRFSAERPKGSFSTLEIQRTEQGDSAMYLCASSSLAGVHNEQFFGPGTRLTVL.

In its sample, this clonotype was seen a few times. This chain joins TRBV5-1 and TRBJ2-5, with D perhaps TRBD2 (5 bases). The CDR3 has 12 amino acids. Germline-derived CDR1 and CDR2 are SGHRS and YFSETQ. The V gene lost 2 bases and the J gene lost 7 bases, with 9 bases spanning the gap. The CDR3 DNA sequence: TGCGCCAGCAGCTTTCCAGAGGGGACCCAGTACTTC. Residues: CASSFPEGTQYF.

This clonotype was picked up a small number of times. V gene TRBV2 combines with J gene TRBJ2-7; D possibly corresponds to TRBD2 (7 bases). CDR1 is SNHLY, CDR2 FYNNEI, per germline. V lost 6 bases to trimming and J lost 5 bases, with 17 bases between them. The CDR3 loop spans 14 amino acids. The DNA for the CDR3 is TGTGCCAGCAGCGAATGGGGGGGGCTCCACGAGCAGTACGTC. Translating gives CASSEWGGLHEQYV.

The genes are TRBV5-1 and TRBJ1-2; 7 nucleotides match TRBD1. The CDR3 length is 13 residues. V gave up 0 bases and J gave up 9 bases; unmatched junction bases: 5. Per germline, CDR1 SGHRS and CDR2 YFSETQ. CDR3 region: CASSLDRGSRYTF. Written as DNA, the CDR3 is TGCGCCAGCAGCTTGGACAGGGGCTCACGCTACACCTTC. Complete variable domain (other parts from reference TRBV5-1 and TRBJ1-2): KAGVTQTPRYLIKTRGQQVTLSCSPISGHRSVSWYQQTPGQGLQFLFEYFSETQRNKGNFPGRFSGRQFSNSRSEMNVSTLELGDSALYLCASSLDRGSRYTFGSGTRLTVV.

This chain connects TRBV18 to TRBJ2-2; 7 nucleotides line up with TRBD1. This CDR3 spans 15 amino acids. Per the germline V gene, CDR1 is KGHSH and CDR2 is LQKENI. The V gene end was trimmed by 0 bases and the J gene end by 6 bases; junction bases not matched to a gene: 4. CDR3 in DNA: TGTGCCAGCTCACCACCTGACAGGGTGCCCGGGGAGCTGTTTTTT. It is translated as CASSPPDRVPGELFF.

The chain employs TRBV5-8 and TRBJ1-6; D not certain. V was trimmed by 0 bases and J by 6 bases, leaving 10 bases between them. There are 15 residues in the CDR3. Per germline, CDR1 SGHTS and CDR2 YDEGEE. CDR3 in amino acids: CASSLEGFSNSPLHF. CDR3 DNA sequence: TGTGCCAGCAGCTTGGAAGGGTTTAGTAATTCACCCCTCCACTTT.

The V gene is TRBV5-1, the J gene TRBJ2-7; no definite D call. The germline V gene encodes CDR1 SGHRS and CDR2 YFSETQ. Trimming removed 0 bases at V and 6 bases at J, with 10 bases between. The length of the CDR3 is 13 residues. Written as DNA, the CDR3 is TGCGCCAGCAGCTTGGCCCCGGGCTCCGAGCAGTACGTC. Protein sequence: CASSLAPGSEQYV.

This chain joins TRBV24-1 and TRBJ2-3; TRBD1 aligns across 8 bases. The CDR3 covers 13 residues. The V gene's germline CDR1 is KGHDR and CDR2 SFDVKD. V trimming: 3 bases; J trimming: 6 bases; junction bases outside the gene matches: 1. Here the CDR3 reads CATSDRDRDTQYF. CDR3 coding DNA: TGTGCCACCAGTGATCGGGACAGGGATACGCAGTATTTT.

The V gene is TRBV3-1, the J gene TRBJ1-1; TRBD1 might be the D (6 bases). The CDR3 extends over 13 amino acids. CDR1 is LGHDT and CDR2 is YNNKEL in the germline V gene (reference sequence). V was cut by 4 bases and J by 3 bases, with 9 bases left in between. The CDR3 sequence is CASSPTGYTEAFF. CDR3 in DNA: TGTGCCAGCAGCCCGACAGGATACACTGAAGCTTTCTTT.

This clonotype has just a few counts. The V gene is TRBV7-2, the J gene TRBJ2-3; 7 bases match TRBD2. From germline, CDR1 is SGHTA and CDR2 FQGNSA. The J segment lost 10 bases and the V segment lost 5 bases, leaving 6 bases of the junction unmatched. The CDR3 totals 12 residues. CDR3 sequence (DNA): TGTGCCAGCAGCCCACCAGCGGGGCCGCAGTATTTT. Encoded protein: CASSPPAGPQYF. The variable domain in full, with the rest retrieved from reference TRBV7-2 and TRBJ2-3, is GAGVSQSPSNKVTEKGKDVELRCDPISGHTALYWYRQSLGQGLEFLIYFQGNSAPDKSGLPSDRFSAERTGGSVSTLTIQRTQQEDSAVYLCASSPPAGPQYFGPGTRLTVL.

The chain recombines TRBV12-3 or TRBV12-4 with TRBJ2-7; D is unclear. The CDR3 loop spans 11 amino acids. V lost 1 base, J lost 9 bases, and 7 bases lay in between. CDR3 coding DNA: TGTGCCAGCAGTTTAGGGTCTGTGCAGTACGTC. Amino acid sequence: CASSLGSVQYV.

The count of this clonotype is one. The chain joins TRBV5-5 to TRBJ1-3, with unresolved D. CDR1 and CDR2 (germline): SGHKS, YYEKEE (reference sequence). Deletions cut 1 base from V and 4 bases from J, with 12 bases between. The CDR3 totals 15 residues. CDR3 region: CASSLFGYGGNTIYF. The CDR3 bases are TGTGCCAGCAGCTTGTTTGGGTATGGCGGAAACACCATATATTTT.

This clonotype was picked up a small number of times. Here the CDR3 reads CASSVGQGPYEQYV. The CDR3 DNA sequence: TGTGCCAGCAGCGTCGGACAGGGGCCGTACGAGCAGTACGTC. This chain connects TRBV7-2 to TRBJ2-7; 9 positions match TRBD1. Germline V gene sequence: CDR1 SGHTA, CDR2 FQGNSA. The CDR3 has 14 residues. J lost 4 bases, V lost 5 bases, and 6 bases had no gene match.

This chain links TRBV5-1 with TRBJ1-5; D is uncertain. In germline, CDR1 is SGHRS, CDR2 YFSETQ. Trimming took off 0 bases at V and 5 bases at J, with 12 bases between the two ends. This CDR3 is built from 15 residues. The CDR3: CASSLAPTPDQPQHF. CDR3 nucleotides: TGCGCCAGCAGCTTGGCCCCGACGCCGGATCAGCCCCAGCATTTT.

This clonotype was counted at least ten times. This chain links TRBV19 with TRBJ1-3, with unresolved D. Trimming removed 3 bases from V and 0 bases from J, with 6 bases in between. This CDR3 is 14 amino acids long. Germline V gene lookup returns CDR1 LNHDA and CDR2 SQIVND (reference sequence). CDR3 in amino acids: CASSIGNSGNTIYF. Here the CDR3 DNA reads TGTGCCAGTAGTATCGGGAACTCTGGAAACACCATATATTTT.

The chain uses TRBV12-3 or TRBV12-4 and TRBJ2-3; TRBD2 matches at 9 bases. The J segment lost 4 bases and the V segment lost 6 bases, leaving 8 bases of the junction unmatched. The CDR3 is made up of 15 amino acids. The DNA of the CDR3 is TGTGCCAGCAGCCCTCTGCGGGGGGGGGCAGATACGCAGTATTTT. It encodes CASSPLRGGADTQYF.